Described below is a single T cell receptor (beta chain) sequence and its context. Authors of the study amplified TCR beta CDR3 regions from RNA transcripts. When the TCR CDR3 underwent first-round RT-PCR, the HTBI primer set was used. Via MiXCR, TCRdb re-called the multiplex PCR reads, giving one row per CDR3 protein. The top ten hold 13% of the sample, which has 400,000 to 500,000 distinct CDR3 sequences, roughly 15% seen once. The record originates from a study of T cells in Graves' hyperthyroidism and ophthalmopathy. Study details: Staff took peripheral blood when the initial diagnosis was made, before any treatment began.

Inclusion characteristics of ophthalmopathy patients comprised a Clinical Activity Score of at least 3, a NOSPECS grade of at least 4, and duration under 3 months. Orbital computed tomography and thyroid ultrasound, together with serum TRAb and thyroxine and clinical symptoms, were used for diagnoses. This CDR3 is built from 13 residues. V was shortened by 6 bases and J by 4 bases, with 10 bases between the two germline ends. Germline assignment: CDR1 WSHSY and CDR2 SAAADI. The sequence derives from a man aged 18 to 29 with Graves' ophthalmopathy. This rearrangement joins TRBV10-2 to TRBJ1-5; weak D call: TRBD1 (5 bases). The sequenced sample was blood. CDR3 coding DNA: TGCGCCAGCAGGCCACAGGAAAATCAGCCCCAGCATTTT. This translates into CASRPQENQPQHF.